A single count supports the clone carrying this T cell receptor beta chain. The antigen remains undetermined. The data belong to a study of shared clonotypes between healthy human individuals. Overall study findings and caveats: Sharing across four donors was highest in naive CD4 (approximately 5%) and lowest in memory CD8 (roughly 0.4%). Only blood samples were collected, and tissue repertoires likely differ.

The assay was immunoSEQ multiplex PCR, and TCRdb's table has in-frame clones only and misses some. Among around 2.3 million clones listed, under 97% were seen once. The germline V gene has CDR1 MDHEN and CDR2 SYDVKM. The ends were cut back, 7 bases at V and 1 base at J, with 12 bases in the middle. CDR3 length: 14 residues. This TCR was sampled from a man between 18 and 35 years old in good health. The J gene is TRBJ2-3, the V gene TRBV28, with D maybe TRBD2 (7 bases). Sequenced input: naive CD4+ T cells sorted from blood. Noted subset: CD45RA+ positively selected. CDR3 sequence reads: CASTGGGGTDTQYF. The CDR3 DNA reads TGTGCCAGCACAGGAGGGGGGGGCACAGATACGCAGTATTTT.